This TCR beta chain was observed in a study of cytomegalovirus exposure and HLA in healthy donors. Study conclusions and caveats: It was 160 or so TCR beta chains that were listed as cytomegalovirus-associated. In an earlier analysis, productive rearrangement rates for most beta V segments clustered near 87% or 30%.

Losses at the gene ends were 4 bases for V and 12 bases for J; bases not matched to a gene: 6. The CDR3 covers 13 residues. Germline-derived CDR1 and CDR2 are SGHNT and YYREEE (reference sequence). Of note for this clone: Its matching antigen is unknown.

In the PCR, 60 Vbeta and 13 Jbeta primers were used. Method: immunoSEQ multiplex PCR; TCRdb's copy keeps in-frame clones and lacks some. The data contain some 120,000 clones, around 81% of them singletons. The sequencing sample was made of PBMCs. This TCR derives from a woman in her forties in good health and CMV-seronegative. The genes are TRBV5-4 and TRBJ2-1, with 11 nucleotides matching TRBD1. The CDR3 spells CASSTGQGAGQFF. CDR3 DNA sequence: TGTGCCAGCAGCACCGGACAGGGGGCCGGGCAGTTCTTC.